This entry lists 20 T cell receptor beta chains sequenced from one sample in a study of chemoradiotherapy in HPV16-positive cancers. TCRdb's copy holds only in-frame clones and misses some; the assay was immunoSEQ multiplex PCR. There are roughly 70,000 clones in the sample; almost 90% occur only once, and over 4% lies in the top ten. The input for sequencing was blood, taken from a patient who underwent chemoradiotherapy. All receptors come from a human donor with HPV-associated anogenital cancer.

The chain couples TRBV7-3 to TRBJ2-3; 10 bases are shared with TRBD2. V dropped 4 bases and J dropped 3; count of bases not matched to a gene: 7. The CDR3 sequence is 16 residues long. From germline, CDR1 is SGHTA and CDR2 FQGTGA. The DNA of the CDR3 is TGTGCCAGCAGCTACTTAGCGGGGGGCCGGACAGATACGCAGTATTTT. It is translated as CASSYLAGGRTDTQYF.

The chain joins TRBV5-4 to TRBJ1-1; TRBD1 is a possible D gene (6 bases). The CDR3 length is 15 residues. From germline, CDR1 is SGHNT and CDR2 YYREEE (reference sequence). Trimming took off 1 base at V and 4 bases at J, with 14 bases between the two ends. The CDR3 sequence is CASSLPPGAGTEAFF. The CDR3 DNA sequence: TGTGCCAGCAGCTTGCCTCCGGGGGCGGGCACTGAAGCTTTCTTT. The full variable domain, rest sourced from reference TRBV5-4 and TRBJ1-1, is ETGVTQSPTHLIKTRGQQVTLRCSSQSGHNTVSWYQQALGQGPQFIFQYYREEENGRGNFPPRFSGLQFPNYSSELNVNALELDDSALYLCASSLPPGAGTEAFFGQGTRLTVV.

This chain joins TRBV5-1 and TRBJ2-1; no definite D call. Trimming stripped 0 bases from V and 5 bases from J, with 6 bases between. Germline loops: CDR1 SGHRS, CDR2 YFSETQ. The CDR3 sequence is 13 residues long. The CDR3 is CASSLVLNNEQFF. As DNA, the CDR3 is TGCGCCAGCAGCTTGGTATTGAACAATGAGCAGTTCTTC.

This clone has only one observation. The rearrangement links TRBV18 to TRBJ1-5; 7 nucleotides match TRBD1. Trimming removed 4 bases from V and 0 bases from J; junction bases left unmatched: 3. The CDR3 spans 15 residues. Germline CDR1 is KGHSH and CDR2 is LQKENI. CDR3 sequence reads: CASSRQGNSNQPQHF. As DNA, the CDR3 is TGTGCCAGCTCACGACAGGGAAATAGCAATCAGCCCCAGCATTTT.

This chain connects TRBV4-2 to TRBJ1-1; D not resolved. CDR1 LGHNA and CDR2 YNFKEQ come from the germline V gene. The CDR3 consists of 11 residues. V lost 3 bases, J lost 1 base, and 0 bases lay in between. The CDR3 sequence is CASSQNTEAFF. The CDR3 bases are TGTGCCAGCAGCCAGAACACTGAAGCTTTCTTT.

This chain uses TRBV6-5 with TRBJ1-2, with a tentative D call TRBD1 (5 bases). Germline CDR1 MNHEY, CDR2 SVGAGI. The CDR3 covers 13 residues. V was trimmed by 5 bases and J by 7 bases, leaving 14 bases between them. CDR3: CASSHEGAVGYTF. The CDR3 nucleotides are TGTGCCAGCAGTCACGAAGGGGCGGTTGGCTACACCTTC.

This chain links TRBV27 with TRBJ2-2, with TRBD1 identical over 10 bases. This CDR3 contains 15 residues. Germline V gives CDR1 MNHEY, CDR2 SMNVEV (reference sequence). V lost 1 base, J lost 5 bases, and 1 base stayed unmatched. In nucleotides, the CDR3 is TGTGCCAGCAGTTTATGGGGACAGGGGACCGGGGAGCTGTTTTTT. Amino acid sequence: CASSLWGQGTGELFF.

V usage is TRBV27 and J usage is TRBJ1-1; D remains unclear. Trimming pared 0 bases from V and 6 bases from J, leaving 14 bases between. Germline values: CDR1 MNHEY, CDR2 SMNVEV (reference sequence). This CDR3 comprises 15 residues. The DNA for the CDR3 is TGTGCCAGCAGTTTATCCCCCGGGGTACCATCTGAAGCTTTCTTT. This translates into CASSLSPGVPSEAFF.

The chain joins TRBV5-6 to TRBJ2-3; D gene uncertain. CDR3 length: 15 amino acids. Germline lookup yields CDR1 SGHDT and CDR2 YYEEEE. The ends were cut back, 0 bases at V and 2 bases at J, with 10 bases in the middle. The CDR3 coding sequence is TGTGCCAGCAGCTTGGGTCTTGGGTACACAGATACGCAGTATTTT. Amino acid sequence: CASSLGLGYTDTQYF.

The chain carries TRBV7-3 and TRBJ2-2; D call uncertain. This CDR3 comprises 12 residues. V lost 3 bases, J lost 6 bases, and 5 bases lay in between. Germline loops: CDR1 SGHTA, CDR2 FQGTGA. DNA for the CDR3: TGTGCCAGCAGCTTGGGCGCCGGGGAGCTGTTTTTT. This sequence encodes CASSLGAGELFF.

The CDR3 DNA reads TGTGCCAGCAGCCCGGGACAGTCCAACTATGGCTACACCTTC. Its protein is CASSPGQSNYGYTF. The chain has TRBV6-1 and TRBJ1-2; 7 nucleotides match TRBD1. The CDR3 is 14 amino acids. Trimming at V came to 6 bases and at J to 2 bases, leaving 6 bases not matched to a gene. Germline V gene data show CDR1 as MNHNS and CDR2 as SASEGT.

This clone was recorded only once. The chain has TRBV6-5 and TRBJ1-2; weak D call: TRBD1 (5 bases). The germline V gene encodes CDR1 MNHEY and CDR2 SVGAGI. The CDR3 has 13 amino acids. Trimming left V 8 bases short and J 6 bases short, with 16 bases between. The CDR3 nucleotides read TGTGCCAGCTCCTCGGGGGGGGTCCATGGCTACACCTTC. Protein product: CASSSGGVHGYTF.

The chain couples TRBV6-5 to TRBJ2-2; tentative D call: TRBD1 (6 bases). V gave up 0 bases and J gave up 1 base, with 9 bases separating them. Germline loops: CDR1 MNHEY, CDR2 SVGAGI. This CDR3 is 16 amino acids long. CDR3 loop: CASSYSPTGNTGELFF. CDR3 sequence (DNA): TGTGCCAGCAGTTACTCCCCGACAGGGAACACCGGGGAGCTGTTTTTT.

The chain's CDR3 is CASSSLDRKVMAKNIQYF. The CDR3 DNA follows: TGTGCCAGCAGCTCCCTAGACAGGAAGGTTATGGCCAAAAACATTCAGTACTTC. The chain employs TRBV7-3 and TRBJ2-4; tentatively, D is TRBD1 (6 bases). CDR1 and CDR2 from the germline V gene are SGHTA and FQGTGA. The V end was cut by 4 bases, the J end by 1 base, with 20 bases between. CDR3 size: 18 residues. The whole variable domain, filled in from reference TRBV7-3 and TRBJ2-4, reads GAGVSQTPSNKVTEKGKYVELRCDPISGHTALYWYRQSLGQGPEFLIYFQGTGAADDSGLPNDRFFAVRPEGSVSTLKIQRTERGDSAVYLCASSSLDRKVMAKNIQYFGAGTRLSVL.

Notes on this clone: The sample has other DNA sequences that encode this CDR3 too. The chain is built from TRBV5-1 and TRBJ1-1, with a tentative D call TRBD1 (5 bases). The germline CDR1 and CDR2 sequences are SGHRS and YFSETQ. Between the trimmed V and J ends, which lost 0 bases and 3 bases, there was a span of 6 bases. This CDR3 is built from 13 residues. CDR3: CASSLGGDTEAFF. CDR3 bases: TGCGCCAGCAGCTTGGGAGGGGACACTGAAGCTTTCTTT.

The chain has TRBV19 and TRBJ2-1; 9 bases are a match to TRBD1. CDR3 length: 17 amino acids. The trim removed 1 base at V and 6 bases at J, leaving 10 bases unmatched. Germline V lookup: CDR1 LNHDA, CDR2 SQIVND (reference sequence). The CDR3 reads CASSIGFAGTGSNEQFF. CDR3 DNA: TGTGCCAGTAGTATAGGTTTTGCCGGGACAGGGAGCAATGAGCAGTTCTTC.

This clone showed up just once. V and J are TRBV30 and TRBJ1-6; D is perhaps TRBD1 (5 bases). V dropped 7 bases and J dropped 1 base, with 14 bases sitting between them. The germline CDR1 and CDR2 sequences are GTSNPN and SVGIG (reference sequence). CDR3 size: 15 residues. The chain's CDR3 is CAFTPGQSYNSPLHF. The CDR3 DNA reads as TGTGCCTTTACTCCGGGGCAGTCCTATAATTCACCCCTCCACTTT.

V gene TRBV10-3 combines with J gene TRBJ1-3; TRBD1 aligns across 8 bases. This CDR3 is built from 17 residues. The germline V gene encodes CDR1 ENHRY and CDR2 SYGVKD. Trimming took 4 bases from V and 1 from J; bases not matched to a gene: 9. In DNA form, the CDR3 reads TGTGCCATCAGTGTGGCAGGGGGCGCCTGGTCTGGAAACACCATATATTTT. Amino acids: CAISVAGGAWSGNTIYF.

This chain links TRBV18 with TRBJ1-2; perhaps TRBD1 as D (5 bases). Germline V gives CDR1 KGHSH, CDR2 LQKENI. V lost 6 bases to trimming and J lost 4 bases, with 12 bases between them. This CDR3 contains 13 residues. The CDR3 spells CASSPGLGYGYTF. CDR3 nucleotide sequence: TGTGCCAGCTCGCCAGGGTTGGGCTATGGCTACACCTTC.

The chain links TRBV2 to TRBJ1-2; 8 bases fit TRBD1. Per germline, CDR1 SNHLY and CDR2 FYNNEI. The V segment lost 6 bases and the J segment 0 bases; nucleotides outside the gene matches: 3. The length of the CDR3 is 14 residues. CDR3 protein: CASSNRGTNYGYTF. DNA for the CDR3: TGTGCCAGCAGCAACAGGGGGACTAACTATGGCTACACCTTC.